These T cell receptor beta chains were read from a single sample in a study of cytomegalovirus exposure and HLA in healthy donors. TCRdb keeps only in-frame clones here, not all; method: immunoSEQ multiplex PCR. This sample yields 59,000 or so clones, of which 85% are seen a single time; about 10% belongs to the top ten. The specimen was PBMCs. The receptors were gathered from a female donor in good health and CMV-seronegative. CDR3s include the opening cysteine and the closing phenylalanine or tryptophan. Each record gives: V gene, D gene, CDR3 length, J gene, clone size, CDR3 DNA, CDR3 protein. The D gene is left open where the match is weak. Not every row has a clone size; where given, it reads once, few, many or a size class.

TRBV9	-	13	TRBJ2-2	-	TGTGCCAGCAGCCCCCACCGAGGGGGGGAGCTGTTTTTT	CASSPHRGGELFF
TRBV27	TRBD1	17	TRBJ1-5	-	TGTGCCAGCAGTTTAACAGGGGGCCATAGAGTAGATCAGCCCCAGCATTTT	CASSLTGGHRVDQPQHF
TRBV5-1	-	15	TRBJ2-3	-	TGCGCCAGCAGCTTATCAGCGGCGGGCACAGATACGCAGTATTTT	CASSLSAAGTDTQYF
TRBV5-1	-	16	TRBJ1-3	once	TGCGCCAGCAGCCAATACAGGGAACCCTCTGGAAACACCATATATTTT	CASSQYREPSGNTIYF
TRBV6-1	-	14	TRBJ1-1	few	TGTGCCAGCACCAGAACAGGGCCTAACACTGAAGCTTTCTTT	CASTRTGPNTEAFF
TRBV5-8	TRBD2	17	TRBJ2-2	-	TGTGCCAGCAGCGTTGCTCGACTAGCGGGAGAGATCGGGGAGCTGTTTTTT	CASSVARLAGEIGELFF
TRBV19	-	14	TRBJ1-5	-	TGTGCCAGTAGTATTCCGACAGCCGTTCAGCCCCAGCATTTT	CASSIPTAVQPQHF
TRBV2	-	14	TRBJ2-1	once	TGTGCCAGCAGTATACTCCCTTCAGGCAATGAGCAGTTCTTC	CASSILPSGNEQFF
TRBV7-2	-	15	TRBJ2-7	-	TGTGCCAGCAGCCCCATCCCAGGGCACTCCTACGAGCAGTACTTC	CASSPIPGHSYEQYF
TRBV4-3	-	16	TRBJ2-4	once	TGCGCCAGCAGCCCGGAGACAGGAAGAGCCAAAAACATTCAGTACTTC	CASSPETGRAKNIQYF
TRBV6-5	-	15	TRBJ2-1	-	TGTGCCAGCAGTTACTCGACTTCCAAAATTAATGAGCAGTTCTTC	CASSYSTSKINEQFF
TRBV7-9	-	13	TRBJ1-3	few	TGTGCCAGCAGCGCGGACATAAGAAACACCATATATTTT	CASSADIRNTIYF
TRBV30	-	13	TRBJ1-3	-	TGTGCCTGGAGTGCCTCGGCGGCAAACACCATATATTTT	CAWSASAANTIYF
TRBV6-6	-	15	TRBJ1-4	-	TGTGCCAGCAGTTACACAGACAGCTATAATGAAAAACTGTTTTTT	CASSYTDSYNEKLFF
TRBV18	-	16	TRBJ1-3	-	TGTGCCAGCTCACCCCAGGACAGTGAGGCTGGAAACACCATATATTTT	CASSPQDSEAGNTIYF
TRBV9	-	15	TRBJ2-3	-	TGTGCCAGCAGCGTAATGAACTACTACACAGATACGCAGTATTTT	CASSVMNYYTDTQYF
TRBV6-1	-	14	TRBJ2-7	-	TGTGCCAGCAGTGAAGGACAGGTGGACTACGAGCAGTACTTC	CASSEGQVDYEQYF
TRBV11-2	-	15	TRBJ2-7	-	TGTGCCAGCAGCTTATTCCGGGAGTACTCCTACGAGCAGTACTTC	CASSLFREYSYEQYF
TRBV7-2	-	16	TRBJ1-5	-	TGTGCCAGCAGTACGTCCGGGTCTCAAGGCAATCAGCCCCAGCATTTT	CASSTSGSQGNQPQHF
TRBV5-4	TRBD2	17	TRBJ2-1	-	TGTGCCAGCCGACTAGCGGGGGGGTACAGCTCCTACAATGAGCAGTTCTTC	CASRLAGGYSSYNEQFF
TRBV27	TRBD2	18	TRBJ2-1	-	TGTGCCAGCAGTTTAGGCCTACTAGCGGGAGATAAGTACAATGAGCAGTTCTTC	CASSLGLLAGDKYNEQFF
TRBV7-2	-	15	TRBJ2-7	-	TGTGCCAGCAGGCCGGGACTCCCGCCAAATTACGAGCAGTACTTC	CASRPGLPPNYEQYF
TRBV28	TRBD1	17	TRBJ2-3	-	TGTGCCAGCAGTACCCCCCTCAGGGGGCCAGGCACAGATACGCAGTATTTT	CASSTPLRGPGTDTQYF
TRBV6-5	-	15	TRBJ1-2	-	TGTGCCAGCAGTTACTCGATCAGTCGCGGCTATGGCTACACCTTC	CASSYSISRGYGYTF
TRBV5-4	TRBD2	16	TRBJ2-2	-	TGTGCCAGCAGCTTCTATAGCGGGAGAAACACCGGGGAGCTGTTTTTT	CASSFYSGRNTGELFF
TRBV27	TRBD1	15	TRBJ2-3	-	TGTGCCAGCACCCCAGACAGGGTCAACACAGATACGCAGTATTTT	CASTPDRVNTDTQYF
TRBV19	-	11	TRBJ1-1	-	TGTGCCACCGTCCTGAACACTGAAGCTTTCTTT	CATVLNTEAFF